This TCR beta chain was sequenced in a study of T cell repertoires in cytomegalovirus infection. For the study at large: Public TCR beta signatures indicated both CMV infection and matching HLA type.

Whole-study findings and limits: CMV-specific TCR beta clonotypes restricted by HLA-C dominated the ex vivo response. Totalled public TCR beta family frequency picked out people who carried CMV plus the relevant HLA.

This clonotype appeared many times. Its specificity is not known. Germline values: CDR1 SGHTA, CDR2 FQGNSA. Between the trimmed V and J ends, which lost 1 base and 10 bases, there was a span of 11 bases. The CDR3 is made up of 13 amino acids. Each CDR3 protein gets one entry after TCRdb re-called the reads with MiXCR. Of about 830,000 distinct CDR3 sequences detected, approximately 29% appear once; the ten largest clones hold roughly an eighth. The specimen was cultured CD8+ T cells from PBMCs, collected from culture after CMV antigen stimulation. The rearrangement joins TRBV7-2 to TRBJ2-1, with no clear D. This TCR came from a human donor in good health (CMV status not recorded). Some clones in this sample may be carry-over from other donors' samples. CDR3 protein: CASSLGLMGEQFF. CDR3 DNA: TGTGCCAGCAGCTTAGGACTTATGGGCGAGCAGTTCTTC.